These T cell receptor beta chains were read from a single sample in a study of cytomegalovirus exposure and HLA in healthy donors. Method: immunoSEQ multiplex PCR; TCRdb's copy keeps in-frame clones and lacks some. Here the sample spans about 76,000 clones, about 70% being singletons. Sequenced material: PBMCs. The receptor source for this set is a male donor in good health and CMV-seropositive. Each CDR3 is given with its conserved first and last residue. Fields, in order: J gene, V gene, clone size, CDR3 length, D gene, CDR3 protein, CDR3 DNA. The D gene is left open where the match is weak. Part of the rows lack a size; the others show once, few, many or a class for expanded clones.

>TRBJ2-2|TRBV6-1|few|15|TRBD1
CAISETGANTGELFF
TGTGCCATCAGTGAGACAGGGGCGAACACCGGGGAGCTGTTTTTT
>TRBJ1-6|TRBV19|few|14|.
CASRAGLYNSPLHF
TGTGCCAGTAGAGCAGGCTTGTATAATTCACCCCTCCACTTT
>TRBJ2-3|TRBV5-1|.|17|TRBD2
CASSPLTSGGLADTQYF
TGCGCCAGCAGCCCCCTAACTAGCGGGGGGCTCGCAGATACGCAGTATTTT
>TRBJ2-1|TRBV28|.|16|TRBD2
CASSLAASGSGYEQFF
TGTGCCAGCAGCCTAGCGGCCAGCGGGAGTGGTTATGAGCAGTTCTTC
>TRBJ2-2|TRBV29-1|.|14|.
CSVEGSLRPGELFF
TGCAGCGTTGAGGGGAGTTTGAGACCGGGGGAGCTGTTTTTT
>TRBJ2-1|TRBV7-8|.|15|.
CASSFVGGLGNEQFF
TGTGCCAGCAGCTTCGTCGGGGGGCTGGGGAATGAGCAGTTCTTC
>TRBJ2-7|TRBV6-1|.|14|.
CASSAIAGRHEQYF
TGTGCCAGCAGTGCGATAGCAGGGCGTCACGAGCAGTACTTC
>TRBJ2-2|TRBV28|.|15|.
CASSLWRTNTGELFF
TGTGCCAGCAGTTTATGGAGGACAAACACCGGGGAGCTGTTTTTT
>TRBJ2-7|TRBV10-3|.|14|.
CAISGLGQPPEQYF
TGTGCCATCAGTGGGTTGGGACAACCCCCTGAGCAGTACTTC
>TRBJ1-5|TRBV6-1|.|14|TRBD1
CASSQGQTNQPQHF
TGTGCCAGCAGTCAGGGACAGACGAATCAGCCCCAGCATTTT
>TRBJ2-1|TRBV7-3|.|15|TRBD2
CASSLRLAGVSEQFF
TGTGCCAGCAGCTTACGACTAGCGGGAGTATCTGAGCAGTTCTTC
>TRBJ1-5|TRBV4-1|.|16|.
CASSQELGQRNQPQHF
TGCGCCAGCAGCCAAGAATTGGGGCAGAGAAATCAGCCCCAGCATTTT
>TRBJ1-4|TRBV4-1|.|16|.
CASSHPPGTTNEKLFF
TGCGCCAGCAGCCATCCTCCCGGGACAACTAATGAAAAACTGTTTTTT
>TRBJ1-5|TRBV5-1|.|14|.
CASSLEVEGQPQHF
TGCGCCAGCAGCTTGGAAGTGGAGGGTCAGCCCCAGCATTTT
>TRBJ1-2|TRBV5-1|.|14|TRBD1
CASSLGQGSGGYTF
TGCGCCAGCAGCTTGGGACAGGGATCAGGTGGCTACACCTTC
>TRBJ1-2|TRBV29-1|few|17|.
CSVEATNNLDTYYGYTF
TGCAGCGTTGAAGCTACGAACAATCTGGACACCTATTATGGCTACACCTTC
>TRBJ2-3|TRBV2|.|15|.
CASSGAVSSTDTQYF
TGTGCCAGCAGCGGAGCTGTCTCTAGCACAGATACGCAGTATTTT
>TRBJ2-1|TRBV4-3|.|14|TRBD2
CASSPGLASNEQFF
TGCGCCAGCAGCCCGGGACTAGCGTCCAATGAGCAGTTCTTC
>TRBJ2-3|TRBV5-1|.|17|TRBD2
CASSSGLSGGATDTQYF
TGCGCCAGCAGCAGTGGCCTCAGCGGGGGGGCCACAGATACGCAGTATTTT
>TRBJ1-2|TRBV6-5|.|13|TRBD1
CASRSTGGWGYTF
TGTGCCAGCAGATCCACAGGGGGCTGGGGCTACACCTTC
>TRBJ2-2|TRBV5-4|.|16|.
CASSPPTGTGTGELFF
TGTGCCAGCAGCCCGCCCACAGGGACGGGAACCGGGGAGCTGTTTTTT
>TRBJ2-3|TRBV19|.|14|TRBD2
CASSSGDVGDTQYF
TGTGCCAGCTCTAGCGGGGATGTGGGAGATACGCAGTATTTT
>TRBJ2-3|TRBV9|.|15|.
CASSVDGLSTDTQYF
TGTGCCAGCAGCGTAGATGGGCTAAGCACAGATACGCAGTATTTT
>TRBJ2-5|TRBV27|.|14|.
CASSLAGQQETQYF
TGTGCCAGCAGTTTAGCGGGACAGCAAGAGACCCAGTACTTC
>TRBJ1-1|TRBV28|.|13|.
CASRQGRYTEAFF
TGTGCCAGCAGGCAGGGTCGGTACACTGAAGCTTTCTTT
>TRBJ1-4|TRBV9|.|16|.
CASSVNVGEVGEKLFF
TGTGCCAGCAGCGTTAATGTGGGTGAGGTGGGTGAAAAACTGTTTTTT
>TRBJ2-3|TRBV10-3|.|15|TRBD2
CAIRTSGGNTDTQYF
TGTGCCATCCGGACTAGCGGGGGGAACACAGATACGCAGTATTTT
>TRBJ2-2|TRBV30|.|14|.
CAWSPDILGGELFF
TGTGCCTGGAGCCCCGACATCCTCGGCGGGGAGCTGTTTTTT
>TRBJ2-7|TRBV5-1|.|14|.
CASSNPQGSHEQYF
TGCGCCAGCAGCAACCCCCAGGGGTCCCACGAGCAGTACTTC
>TRBJ2-1|TRBV6-5|.|15|TRBD2
CASNTRRTSVGEQFF
TGTGCCAGCAATACACGGAGGACTAGCGTTGGCGAGCAGTTCTTC
>TRBJ2-2|TRBV27|.|15|.
CAMPLRGYNTGELFF
TGTGCCATGCCCCTTCGGGGGTACAACACCGGGGAGCTGTTTTTT
>TRBJ2-1|TRBV10-1|.|13|.
CASSWEPSGEQFF
TGCGCCAGCAGTTGGGAGCCCTCGGGCGAGCAGTTCTTC
>TRBJ2-3|TRBV27|.|15|TRBD2
CASRVSGFRTDTQYF
TGTGCCAGCAGGGTTAGCGGGTTTCGCACAGATACGCAGTATTTT
>TRBJ1-5|TRBV2|few|16|TRBD1
CASSDRDRGKGQPQHF
TGTGCCAGCAGTGACCGGGACAGGGGAAAGGGTCAGCCCCAGCATTTT
>TRBJ2-1|TRBV19|.|16|TRBD2
CASRMVAGGVRNEQFF
TGTGCCAGTAGGATGGTAGCGGGAGGGGTGAGGAATGAGCAGTTCTTC